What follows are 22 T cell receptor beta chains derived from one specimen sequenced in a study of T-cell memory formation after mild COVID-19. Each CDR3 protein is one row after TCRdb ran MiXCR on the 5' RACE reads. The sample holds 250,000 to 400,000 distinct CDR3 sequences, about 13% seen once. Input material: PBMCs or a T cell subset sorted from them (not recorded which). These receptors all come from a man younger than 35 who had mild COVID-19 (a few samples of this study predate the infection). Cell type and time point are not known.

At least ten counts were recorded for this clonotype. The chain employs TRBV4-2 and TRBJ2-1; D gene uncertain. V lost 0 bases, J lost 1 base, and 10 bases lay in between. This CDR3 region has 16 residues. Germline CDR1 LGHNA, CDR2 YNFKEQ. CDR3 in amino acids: CASSQEPGGSYNEQFF. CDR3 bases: TGTGCCAGCAGCCAAGAACCCGGTGGGTCCTACAATGAGCAGTTCTTC.

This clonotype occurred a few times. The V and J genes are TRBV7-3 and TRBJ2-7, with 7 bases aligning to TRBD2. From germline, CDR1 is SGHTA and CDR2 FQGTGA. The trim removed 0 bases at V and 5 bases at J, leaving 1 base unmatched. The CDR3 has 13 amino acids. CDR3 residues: CASSLTGGHEQYV. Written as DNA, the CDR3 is TGTGCCAGCAGCTTAACGGGAGGGCACGAGCAGTACGTC.

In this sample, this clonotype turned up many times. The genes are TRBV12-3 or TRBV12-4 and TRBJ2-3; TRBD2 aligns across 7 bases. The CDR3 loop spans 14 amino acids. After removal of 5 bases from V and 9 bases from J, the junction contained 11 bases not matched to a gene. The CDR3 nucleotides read TGTGCCAGCAGTCCCGGGACTACGATAGGGACGCAGTATTTT. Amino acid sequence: CASSPGTTIGTQYF.

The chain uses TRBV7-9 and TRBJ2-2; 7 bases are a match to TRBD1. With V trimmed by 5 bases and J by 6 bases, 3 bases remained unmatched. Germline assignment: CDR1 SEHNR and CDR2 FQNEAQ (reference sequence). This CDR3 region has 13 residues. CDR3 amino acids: CASSDTGAGELFF. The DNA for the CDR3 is TGTGCCAGCAGCGATACAGGGGCCGGGGAGCTGTTTTTT.

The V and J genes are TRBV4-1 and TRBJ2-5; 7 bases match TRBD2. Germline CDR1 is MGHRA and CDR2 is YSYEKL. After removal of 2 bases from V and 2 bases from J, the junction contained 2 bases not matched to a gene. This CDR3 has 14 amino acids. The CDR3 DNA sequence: TGCGCCAGCAGCCAAACTAGCGCACAAGAGACCCAGTACTTC. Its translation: CASSQTSAQETQYF.

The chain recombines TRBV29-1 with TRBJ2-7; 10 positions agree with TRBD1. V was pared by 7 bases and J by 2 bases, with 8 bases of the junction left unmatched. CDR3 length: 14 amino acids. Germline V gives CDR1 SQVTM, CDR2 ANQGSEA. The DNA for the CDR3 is TGCAGCGCAAAATGGACAGGGGGGACCTACGAGCAGTACTTC. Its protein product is CSAKWTGGTYEQYF.

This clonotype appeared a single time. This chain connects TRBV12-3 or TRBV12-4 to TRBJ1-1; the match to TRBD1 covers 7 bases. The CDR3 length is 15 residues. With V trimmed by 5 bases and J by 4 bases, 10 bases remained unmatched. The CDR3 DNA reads TGTGCCAGCAGTCCGACACACAGGGGTGGCACTGAAGCTTTCTTT. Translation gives CASSPTHRGGTEAFF.

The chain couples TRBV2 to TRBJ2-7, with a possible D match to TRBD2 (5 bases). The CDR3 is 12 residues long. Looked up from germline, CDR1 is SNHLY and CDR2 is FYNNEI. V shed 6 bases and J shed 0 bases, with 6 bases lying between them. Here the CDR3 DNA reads TGTGCCAGCAGGGGGAGCTCCTACGAGCAGTACTTC. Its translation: CASRGSSYEQYF.

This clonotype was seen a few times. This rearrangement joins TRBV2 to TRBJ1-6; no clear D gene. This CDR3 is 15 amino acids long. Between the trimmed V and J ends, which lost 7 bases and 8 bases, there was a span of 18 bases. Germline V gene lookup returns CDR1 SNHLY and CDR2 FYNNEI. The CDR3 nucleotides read TGTGCCAGCAAGACGGGCTTGGGGAACTATTCACCCCTCCACTTT. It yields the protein CASKTGLGNYSPLHF.

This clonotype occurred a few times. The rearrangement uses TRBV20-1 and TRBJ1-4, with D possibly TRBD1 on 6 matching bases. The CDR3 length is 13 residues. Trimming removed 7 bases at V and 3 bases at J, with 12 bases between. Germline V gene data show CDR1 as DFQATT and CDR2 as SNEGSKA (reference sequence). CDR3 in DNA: TGCAGTGGAACAGGGTCGCCTAATGAAAAACTGTTTTTT. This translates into CSGTGSPNEKLFF.

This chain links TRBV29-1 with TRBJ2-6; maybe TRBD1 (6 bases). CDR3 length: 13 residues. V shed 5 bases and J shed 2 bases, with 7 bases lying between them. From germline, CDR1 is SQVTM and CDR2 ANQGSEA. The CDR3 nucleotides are TGCAGCGTTCAGGGGACTGGGGCCAACGTCCTGACTTTC. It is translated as CSVQGTGANVLTF.

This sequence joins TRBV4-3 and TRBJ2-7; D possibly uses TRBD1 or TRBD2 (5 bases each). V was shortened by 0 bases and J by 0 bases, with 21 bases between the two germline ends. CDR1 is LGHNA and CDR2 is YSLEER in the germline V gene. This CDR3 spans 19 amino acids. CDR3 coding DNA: TGCGCCAGCAGCCAAGATCAAATTACCGCCCCGGGGCCCTCCTACGAGCAGTACTTC. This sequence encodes CASSQDQITAPGPSYEQYF.

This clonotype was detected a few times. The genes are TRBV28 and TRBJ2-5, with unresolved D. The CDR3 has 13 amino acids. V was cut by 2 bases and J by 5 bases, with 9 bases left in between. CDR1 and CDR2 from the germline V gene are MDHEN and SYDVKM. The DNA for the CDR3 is TGTGCCAGCAGTTTACCCAAGCCCGAGACCCAGTACTTC. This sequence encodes CASSLPKPETQYF.

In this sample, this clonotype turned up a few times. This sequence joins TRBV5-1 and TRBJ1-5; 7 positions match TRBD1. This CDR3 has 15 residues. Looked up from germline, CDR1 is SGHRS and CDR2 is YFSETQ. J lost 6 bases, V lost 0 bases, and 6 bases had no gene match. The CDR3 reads CASSLAGGLGQPQHF. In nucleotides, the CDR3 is TGCGCCAGCAGCTTGGCAGGGGGTTTGGGTCAGCCCCAGCATTTT.

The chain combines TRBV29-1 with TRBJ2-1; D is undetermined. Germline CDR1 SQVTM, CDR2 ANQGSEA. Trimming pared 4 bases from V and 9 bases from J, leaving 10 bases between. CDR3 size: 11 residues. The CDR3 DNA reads TGCAGCGTTGTCCTGAATCCTGAGCAGTTCTTC. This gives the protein CSVVLNPEQFF.

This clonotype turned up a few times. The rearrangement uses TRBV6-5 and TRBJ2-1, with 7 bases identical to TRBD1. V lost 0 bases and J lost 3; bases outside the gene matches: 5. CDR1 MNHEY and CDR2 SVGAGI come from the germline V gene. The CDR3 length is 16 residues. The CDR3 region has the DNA TGTGCCAGCAGTTACTCCCGGACAGGCGGCTACAATGAGCAGTTCTTC. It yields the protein CASSYSRTGGYNEQFF.

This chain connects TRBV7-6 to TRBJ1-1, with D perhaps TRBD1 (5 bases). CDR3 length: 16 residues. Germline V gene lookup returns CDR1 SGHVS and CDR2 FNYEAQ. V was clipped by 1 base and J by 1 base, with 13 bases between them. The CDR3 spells CASSLEAAGRNTEAFF. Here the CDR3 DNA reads TGTGCCAGCAGCTTAGAGGCGGCAGGGCGGAACACTGAAGCTTTCTTT.

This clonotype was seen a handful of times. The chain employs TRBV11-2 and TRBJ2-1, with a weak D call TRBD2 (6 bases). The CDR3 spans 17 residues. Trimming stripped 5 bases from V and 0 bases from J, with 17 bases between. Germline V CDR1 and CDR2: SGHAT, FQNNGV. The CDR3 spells CASSGGWRGSSYNEQFF. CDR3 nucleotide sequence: TGTGCCAGCAGCGGGGGGTGGCGGGGTAGCTCCTACAATGAGCAGTTCTTC.

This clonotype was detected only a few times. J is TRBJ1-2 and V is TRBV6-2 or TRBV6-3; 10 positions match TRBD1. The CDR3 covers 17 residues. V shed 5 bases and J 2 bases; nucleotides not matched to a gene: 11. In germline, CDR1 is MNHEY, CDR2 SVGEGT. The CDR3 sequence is CASSDPGQGPENYGYTF. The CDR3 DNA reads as TGTGCCAGCAGTGATCCGGGACAGGGGCCCGAAAACTATGGCTACACCTTC.

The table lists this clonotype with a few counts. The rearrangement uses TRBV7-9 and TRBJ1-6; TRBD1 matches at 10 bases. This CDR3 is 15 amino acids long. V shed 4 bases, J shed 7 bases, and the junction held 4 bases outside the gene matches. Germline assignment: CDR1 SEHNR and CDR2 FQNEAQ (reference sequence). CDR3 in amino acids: CASSSEGQGNSPLHF. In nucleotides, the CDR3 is TGTGCCAGCAGCTCCGAGGGACAGGGGAATTCACCCCTCCACTTT.

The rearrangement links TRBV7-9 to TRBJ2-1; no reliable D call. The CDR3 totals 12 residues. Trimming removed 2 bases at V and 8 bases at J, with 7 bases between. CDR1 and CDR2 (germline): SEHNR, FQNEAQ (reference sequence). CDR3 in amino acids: CASSLKFDEQFF. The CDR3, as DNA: TGTGCCAGCAGCTTAAAGTTCGATGAGCAGTTCTTC.

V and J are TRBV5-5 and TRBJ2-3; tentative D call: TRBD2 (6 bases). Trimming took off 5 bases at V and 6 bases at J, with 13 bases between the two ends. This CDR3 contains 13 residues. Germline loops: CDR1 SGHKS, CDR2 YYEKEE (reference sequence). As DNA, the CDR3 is TGTGCCAGCAGGCGGGACGCCACTGATACGCAGTATTTT. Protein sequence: CASRRDATDTQYF.